This T cell receptor beta chain stems from a study of tumor and adjacent non-tumor tissue in lung cancer. Whole-study context: Histology: around 13 adenocarcinoma, a couple of squamous cell carcinoma, 1 small cell lung cancer. Aged roughly 31 to 76 years, patients included roughly ten men and 5 women with stage I to III disease.

TCRbeta libraries were built with three rounds of nested PCR, modified from ARM-PCR. Each CDR3 protein is one row after TCRdb ran MiXCR on the multiplex PCR reads. The data contain around 210,000 distinct CDR3 sequences, around 70% of them singletons. Overall study findings and caveats: Significantly higher TCR diversity was found in tumor than normal lung. Shorter survival was associated with higher TCR diversity in tumors.

Comments on this clonotype: Its target is unknown. One junction end disagrees with the germline gene, perhaps due to a read error.

Germline CDR1 and CDR2: SGHNT and YENEEA. The CDR3 spans 14 residues. RNA was extracted from bulk tissue without any cell sorting. The V and J genes are TRBV11-3 and TRBJ2-2; the D is unclear. The receptor comes from a man aged 60 to 69 with non-small cell lung cancer. Source material: lung tumor tissue. DNA of the CDR3: TGTGCCAGCAGCAAACATACGAAGACCGGGGAGCTGTTTTTT. As protein: CASSKHTKTGELFF. Combining the CDR3 with reference TRBV11-3 and TRBJ2-2 gives the whole variable domain EAGVVQSPRYKIIEKKQPVAFWCNPISGHNTLYWYLQNLGQGPELLIRYENEEAVDDSQLPKDRFSAERLKGVDSTLKIQPAELGDSAVYLCASSKHTKTGELFFGEGSRLTVL.